The clone carrying this TCR beta chain was counted a single time. Its antigen is currently unknown. This sample was taken from a study of T cell responses to AZD1222 COVID-19 vaccine. Study overall: The analysis combined second doses at about 4 or about 12 weeks.

General study results and limits: Repertoire sampling occurred only after the peak T cell response. Clonal diversity was possibly underestimated, and the donors were mostly white British, with more females. Targets within unmutated variant regions were reportedly found for nearly half of spike-specific TCRs.

TCRdb's copy holds only in-frame clones and misses some; the assay was immunoSEQ multiplex PCR. Here the sample spans 56,000 or so clones, 70% to 90% being singletons. The length of the CDR3 is 14 residues. V lost 5 bases to trimming and J lost 6 bases, with 17 bases between them. Germline lookup yields CDR1 SGHTA and CDR2 FQGNSA. The chain is built from TRBV7-2 and TRBJ2-7, with D unresolved. The TCR was taken from an adult in good health. Sequencing was performed on peripheral blood, taken on day 0 of AZD1222 vaccination. CDR3 coding DNA: TGTGCCAGCAGCCAGAGCCTTGGCATTTTCGAGCAGTACTTC. Its protein product is CASSQSLGIFEQYF.